This record concerns one TCR beta chain sequence. Antigen unknown. An end of the junction does not agree with germline; a read error may underlie this. The data were obtained in a study of blood T cells in healthy people across ages. Study results and caveats: TCR beta diversity was tightly associated with the proportion of naive T cells.

Germline loops: CDR1 SGHDT, CDR2 YYEEEE. There are 14 residues in the CDR3. Primers used in a second PCR of roughly 7 to 11 cycles were a sample-barcoded 5' primer and a J-beta primer mix. TCRdb re-called the 5' RACE reads with MiXCR, one entry per CDR3 protein. The sample records roughly 1.9 million distinct CDR3 sequences, more than 35% being singletons. The sequencing sample was made of blood. This chain uses TRBV5-6 with TRBJ2-5; the D call may be TRBD1 or TRBD2 (7 bases each). The clonotype was recovered from a human donor in good health. The CDR3 protein is CANSLGGTEETQYF. Here the CDR3 DNA reads TGTGCCAACAGCTTGGGGGGGACAGAAGAGACCCAGTACTTC.